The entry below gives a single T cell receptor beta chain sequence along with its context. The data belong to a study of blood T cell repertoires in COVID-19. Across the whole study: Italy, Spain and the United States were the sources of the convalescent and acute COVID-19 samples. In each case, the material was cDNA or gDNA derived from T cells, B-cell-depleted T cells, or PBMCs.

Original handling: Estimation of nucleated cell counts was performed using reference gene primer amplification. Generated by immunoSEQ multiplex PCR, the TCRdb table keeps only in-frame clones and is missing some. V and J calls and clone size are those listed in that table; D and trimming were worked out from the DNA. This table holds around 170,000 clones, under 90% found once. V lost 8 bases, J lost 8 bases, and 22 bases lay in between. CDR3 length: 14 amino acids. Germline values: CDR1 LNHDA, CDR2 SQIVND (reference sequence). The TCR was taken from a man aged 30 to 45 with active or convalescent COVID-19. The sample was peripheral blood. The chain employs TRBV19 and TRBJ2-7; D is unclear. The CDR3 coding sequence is TGTGCCAGTTCCCCCTCAGAGGTACTGAAGCAGCAGTACTTC. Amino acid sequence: CASSPSEVLKQQYF.